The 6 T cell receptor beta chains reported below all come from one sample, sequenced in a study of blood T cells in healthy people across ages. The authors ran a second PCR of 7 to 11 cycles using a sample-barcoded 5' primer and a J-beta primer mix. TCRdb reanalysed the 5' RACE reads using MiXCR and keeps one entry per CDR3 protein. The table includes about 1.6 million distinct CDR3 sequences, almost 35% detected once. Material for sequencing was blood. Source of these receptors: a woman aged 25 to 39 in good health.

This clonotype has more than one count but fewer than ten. CDR3 in DNA: TGTGCCAGCAGTTTATCTGCGGGGGGCAGGTACGAGCAGTACTTC. Translating it yields CASSLSAGGRYEQYF. The rearrangement links TRBV27 to TRBJ2-7, with 8 bases fitting TRBD2. Germline values: CDR1 MNHEY, CDR2 SMNVEV (reference sequence). The CDR3 length is 15 residues. Trimming took 0 bases from V and 4 from J; bases not matched to a gene: 5.

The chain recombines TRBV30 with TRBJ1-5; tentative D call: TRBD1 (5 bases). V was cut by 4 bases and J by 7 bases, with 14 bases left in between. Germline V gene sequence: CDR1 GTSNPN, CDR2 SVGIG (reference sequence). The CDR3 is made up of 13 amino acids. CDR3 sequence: CAWNYRRDQPQHF. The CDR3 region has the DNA TGTGCCTGGAATTACAGGAGAGACCAGCCCCAGCATTTT.

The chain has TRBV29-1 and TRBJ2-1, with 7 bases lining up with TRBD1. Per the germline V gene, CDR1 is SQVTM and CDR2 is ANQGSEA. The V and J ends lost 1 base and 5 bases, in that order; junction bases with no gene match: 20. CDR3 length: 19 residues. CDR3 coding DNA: TGCAGCGTTGAAGGTTTCTCGTGGGGTAGGACAGGACGTAACAATGAGCAGTTCTTC. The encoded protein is CSVEGFSWGRTGRNNEQFF.

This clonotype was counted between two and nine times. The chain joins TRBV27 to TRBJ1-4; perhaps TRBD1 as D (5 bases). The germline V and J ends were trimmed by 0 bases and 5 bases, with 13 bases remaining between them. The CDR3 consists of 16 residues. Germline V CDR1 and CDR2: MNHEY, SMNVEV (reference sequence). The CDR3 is CASSLSRMGGNEKLFF. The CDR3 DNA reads TGTGCCAGCAGTTTATCGCGGATGGGGGGGAATGAAAAACTGTTTTTT.

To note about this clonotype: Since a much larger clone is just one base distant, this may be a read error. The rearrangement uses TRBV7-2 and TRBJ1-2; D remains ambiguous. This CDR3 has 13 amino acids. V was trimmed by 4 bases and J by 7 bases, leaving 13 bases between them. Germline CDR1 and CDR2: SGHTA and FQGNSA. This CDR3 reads CASSYSGEGGYTF. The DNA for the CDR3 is TGTGCCAGCAGCTACAGTGGGGAGGGTGGCTACACCTTC.

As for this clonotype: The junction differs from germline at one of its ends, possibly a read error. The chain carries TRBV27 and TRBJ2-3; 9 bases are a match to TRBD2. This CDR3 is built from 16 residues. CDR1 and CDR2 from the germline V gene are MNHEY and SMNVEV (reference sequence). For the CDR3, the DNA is TGTACCAGCAAGACCGGACTAGCGAGGAGCACAGATGCGCAGTATTTT. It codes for CTSKTGLARSTDAQYF.